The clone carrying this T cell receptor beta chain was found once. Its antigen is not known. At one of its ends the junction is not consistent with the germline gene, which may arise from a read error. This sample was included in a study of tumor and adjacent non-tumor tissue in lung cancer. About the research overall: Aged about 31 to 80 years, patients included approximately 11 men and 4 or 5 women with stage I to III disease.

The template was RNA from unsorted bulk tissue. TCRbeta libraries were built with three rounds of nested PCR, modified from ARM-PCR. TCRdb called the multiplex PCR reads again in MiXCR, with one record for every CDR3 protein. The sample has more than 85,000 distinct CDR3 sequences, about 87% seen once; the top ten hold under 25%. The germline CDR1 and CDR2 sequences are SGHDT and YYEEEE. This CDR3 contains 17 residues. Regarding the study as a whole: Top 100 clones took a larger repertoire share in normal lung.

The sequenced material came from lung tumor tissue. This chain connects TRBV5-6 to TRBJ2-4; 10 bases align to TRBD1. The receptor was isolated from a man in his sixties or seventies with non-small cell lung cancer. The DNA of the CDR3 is TGTGTCAGCAGCGCTACCGGGACAGGGGTCCTCGGAAACATTCAGTACTTC. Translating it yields CVSSATGTGVLGNIQYF.